This TCR beta chain appears in the sequencing data of a study of human versus mouse CDR3 diversity and MHC coevolution (TCRdb year 2017). Describing the broader study: The immunoSEQ assay was reported to detect one in 200,000 T cells and to minimize multiplex PCR amplification bias. Repertoires of human naive CD4 T cells were used as a reference for TCR selection on multiple MHC II alleles and were compared against human-TCR-locus transgenic mice carrying single MHC II. Valid reads per sample ranged from about 5.5 x 10^6 to 1.8 x 10^7 across mouse and human samples. The human cohort comprised three healthy volunteer blood donors, one aged 30 to 39, one aged 40 to 50 and one aged 60 to 70 at collection. Broader findings and caveats from the paper: On average, more CDR3 deletions and insertions were observed in humans than in mice, indicating greater exonuclease and TdT activity. Among all the groups compared, the lowest clonal inequality scores came from most of the three human donors. iCHAO1 estimates gave humans the largest TCR beta repertoire, around 1.5 million clonotypes, attributed likely to selection by multiple MHC II molecules. Because human T cells were selected on about 6 MHC II alleles, repertoire diversity in humans and mice was not considered directly comparable.

The QIAGEN blood and tissue kit was used to extract genomic DNA from the sorted cells, and that DNA was then quantified on a NanoDrop 1000. The immunoSEQ platform deep sequenced and quantified TCR alpha and beta chains by multiplex PCR of genomic DNA. Regarding the original processing steps: IMGT gene and region definitions were used to annotate TCR sequences. Out-of-frame rearrangements served as a stand-in for the preselection repertoire and were compared with in-frame clonotypes. The iCHAO1 estimator supplied with the immunoSEQ platform was used to estimate repertoire size. Clonal inequality was measured with a Gini index on in-frame amino acid clonotypes, based on the Lorenz curve. The intersect function in the R package tcR was used to count shared clonotypes, while the Jaccard index served to score similarity. Frequencies of V, J and V-J usage were subjected to principal component analysis with the R prcomp function, without normalization. Held by TCRdb, this immuneACCESS table contains in-frame sequences only and omits some clones. Under half of the omission traces to an unresolved V gene where checked; the cause of the rest is unknown. The DNA was the basis for D and trimming; V, J and clone size are from that table. This sample gives tens of thousands of clones in total; 85% to 95% of them show up just once. The ten largest clones capture 0.15% of the sample.

Fluorescence-activated cell sorting was used to pull naive CD4 T cells, meaning cells that were CD45RO-negative and CD62L-positive, out of the PBMCs. About 50 ml of fresh peripheral blood was drawn per donor, and PBMCs were isolated by Ficoll density centrifugation. Sorting was performed on a FACSAria III instrument, with purity above 90% for all samples. The germline ends are 12 bases apart after V is trimmed by 0 bases and J by 0 bases. From the germline V gene, CDR1 is SGHAT and CDR2 is FQNNGV. From its cysteine to its phenylalanine, the CDR3 spans 17 amino acids. The retained sequence is limited to the CDR3, 51 bases, with the frame set at the first base. About this clone itself: Its antigen is not yet known. The input lacks base qualities; no much larger clone sits a single base away.

This receptor chain uses TRBV11-2 and TRBJ2-4; confidence is insufficient to name the D gene. This receptor was obtained from a person aged 25 to 69 in good health. The sequencing input was naive CD4+ T cells from blood. Read against the paper, the sample's cell subset or site label means: CD45RO-negative CD62L-positive naive CD4 T cells. The DNA sequence is as follows: TGTGCCAGCAGCTTAGATTACTACCGACTAGCCAAAAACATTCAGTACTTC. It translates as CASSLDYYRLAKNIQYF. Outside the CDR3, residues come from the reference TRBV11-2 and TRBJ2-4 proteins, so the full variable domain is: EAGVAQSPRYKIIEKRQSVAFWCNPISGHATLYWYQQILGQGPKLLIQFQNNGVVDDSQLPKDRFSAERLKGVDSTLKIQPAKLEDSAVYLCASSLDYYRLAKNIQYFGAGTRLSVL.